Each of the 30 T cell receptor beta chains below was sequenced from the same sample in a study of T-cell reconstitution after alpha-beta-depleted transplantation in children. The library targeted TCRbeta and was prepared with unique molecular identifiers. TCRdb redid the calling of the PCR reads with MiXCR, one entry per CDR3 protein. The data contain 200,000 to 250,000 distinct CDR3 sequences, roughly a quarter of them seen just once; the ten biggest clones take up around 4.8%. Specimen: PBMCs, mostly from graft donor cells, collected 360 days after TCRalphabeta/CD19-depleted stem cell transplant. The receptors were gathered from a female patient aged 2-9 years who had a stem cell transplant for congenital amegakaryocytic thrombocytopenia, so the T cells may come from the graft donor.

The rearrangement links TRBV9 to TRBJ1-4; D call uncertain. The V end was cut by 3 bases, the J end by 8 bases, with 20 bases between. CDR1 is SGDLS, CDR2 YYNGEE, per germline. The CDR3 is 16 amino acids. The CDR3: CASSAVPSAGKEKLFF. The DNA for the CDR3 is TGTGCCAGCAGCGCGGTCCCTTCAGCAGGCAAGGAAAAACTGTTTTTT.

The chain has TRBV24-1 and TRBJ1-2; perhaps TRBD1 as D (6 bases). Germline V gene sequence: CDR1 KGHDR, CDR2 SFDVKD. V was clipped by 0 bases and J by 6 bases, with 13 bases between them. This CDR3 has 15 amino acids. In DNA, the CDR3 is TGTGCCACCAGTGATTTGAAAGGGGGTAGGCATGGCTACACCTTC. This translates into CATSDLKGGRHGYTF.

This clonotype was seen ten or more times. The V call is TRBV28, the J call TRBJ2-1; D possibly corresponds to TRBD2 (6 bases). Germline V lookup: CDR1 MDHEN, CDR2 SYDVKM. V was shortened by 8 bases and J by 5 bases, with 22 bases between the two germline ends. The CDR3 sequence is 16 residues long. The CDR3 here is CASFQNRLDVHNEQFF. CDR3 DNA sequence: TGTGCCAGCTTTCAAAACAGACTAGACGTCCACAATGAGCAGTTCTTC.

The chain carries TRBV6-1 and TRBJ1-5; D is possibly TRBD1 (6 bases). V lost 6 bases and J 7 bases, leaving 13 bases between the germline ends. The CDR3 has 13 amino acids. Germline-derived CDR1 and CDR2 are MNHNS and SASEGT. The CDR3: CASSPAGGQPQHF. The CDR3 DNA follows: TGTGCCAGCAGCCCCGCCGGGGGCCAGCCCCAGCATTTT.

The chain is built from TRBV20-1 and TRBJ1-5; D perhaps matches TRBD1 (5 bases). Trimming removed 6 bases from V and 1 base from J, with 13 bases in between. The germline CDR1 and CDR2 sequences are DFQATT and SNEGSKA (reference sequence). The CDR3 is made up of 14 amino acids. The CDR3 here is CSAMQGGSNQPQHF. The CDR3, as DNA: TGCAGTGCGATGCAGGGTGGGAGCAATCAGCCCCAGCATTTT.

The chain uses TRBV4-2 and TRBJ2-1; D unclear. V was pared by 0 bases and J by 4 bases, with 13 bases between. Germline lookup yields CDR1 LGHNA and CDR2 YNFKEQ. The CDR3 has 16 amino acids. The CDR3 DNA sequence: TGTGCCAGCAGCCAAGACTCCCCCACCACATACAATGAGCAGTTCTTC. The encoded protein is CASSQDSPTTYNEQFF.

This clonotype was counted many times. The rearrangement uses TRBV3-1 and TRBJ2-5; 13 bases map to TRBD2. V shed 0 bases and J 4 bases; nucleotides not matched to a gene: 8. CDR3 size: 18 residues. Looked up from germline, CDR1 is LGHDT and CDR2 is YNNKEL (reference sequence). The CDR3 DNA sequence: TGTGCCAGCAGCCAAGATTATGGGACTAGCGGGAAAGGAGAGACCCAGTACTTC. It translates to CASSQDYGTSGKGETQYF.

This sequence joins TRBV5-6 and TRBJ2-4; D not resolved. V lost 1 base to trimming and J lost 0 bases, with 11 bases between them. CDR3 length: 16 residues. Germline assignment: CDR1 SGHDT and CDR2 YYEEEE. In DNA form, the CDR3 reads TGTGCCAGCAGCTTGAGAAGATTTGAAGCCAAAAACATTCAGTACTTC. Amino acid sequence: CASSLRRFEAKNIQYF. The full variable domain, rest sourced from reference TRBV5-6 and TRBJ2-4, is DAGVTQSPTHLIKTRGQQVTLRCSPKSGHDTVSWYQQALGQGPQFIFQYYEEEERQRGNFPDRFSGHQFPNYSSELNVNALLLGDSALYLCASSLRRFEAKNIQYFGAGTRLSVL.

This clonotype was seen a handful of times. V usage is TRBV5-1 and J usage is TRBJ2-1; 9 bases map to TRBD2. V shed 5 bases, J shed 6 bases, and the junction held 9 bases outside the gene matches. The CDR3 totals 15 residues. Germline loops: CDR1 SGHRS, CDR2 YFSETQ. CDR3 sequence reads: CASREQLAGLNEQFF. In DNA form, the CDR3 reads TGCGCCAGCAGGGAACAACTAGCGGGCCTCAATGAGCAGTTCTTC.

The rearrangement links TRBV15 to TRBJ1-3; no clear D. Germline V gene data show CDR1 as LNHNV and CDR2 as YYDKDF (reference sequence). The V end was cut by 1 base, the J end by 4 bases, with 8 bases between. The CDR3 totals 14 residues. The CDR3 sequence: CATSRVGIGNTIYF. The CDR3 DNA reads TGTGCCACCAGCAGAGTCGGCATCGGAAACACCATATATTTT.

The V gene is TRBV20-1, the J gene TRBJ2-1; D remains ambiguous. V was pared by 5 bases and J by 3 bases, with 2 bases between. CDR1 and CDR2 (germline): DFQATT, SNEGSKA (reference sequence). The CDR3 runs to 10 residues. This chain's CDR3 is CSALYNEQFF. DNA for the CDR3: TGCAGTGCTCTCTACAATGAGCAGTTCTTC.

This chain joins TRBV28 and TRBJ1-4; no clear D gene. There are 14 residues in the CDR3. From germline, CDR1 is MDHEN and CDR2 SYDVKM. V lost 5 bases, J lost 8 bases, and 15 bases lay in between. For the CDR3, the DNA is TGTGCCAGCAGTCTCTCCGGGTTGGAAGAAAAACTGTTTTTT. Protein sequence: CASSLSGLEEKLFF. Supplemented by reference TRBV28 and TRBJ1-4, the full variable domain reads DVKVTQSSRYLVKRTGEKVFLECVQDMDHENMFWYRQDPGLGLRLIYFSYDVKMKEKGDIPEGYSVSREKKERFSLILESASTNQTSMYLCASSLSGLEEKLFFGSGTQLSVL.

This chain uses TRBV3-1 with TRBJ1-2; weak D call: TRBD1 (6 bases). Trimming removed 1 base from V and 7 bases from J, with 13 bases in between. This CDR3 spans 14 amino acids. Germline V gene sequence: CDR1 LGHDT, CDR2 YNNKEL (reference sequence). The CDR3 protein is CASSQVAQGGGYTF. CDR3 nucleotide sequence: TGTGCCAGCAGCCAAGTTGCACAGGGTGGTGGCTACACCTTC.

This clonotype was seen only a few times. The chain employs TRBV20-1 and TRBJ2-3; TRBD2 matches 9 bases. The CDR3 covers 15 residues. Losses at the gene ends were 2 bases for V and 0 bases for J; bases not matched to a gene: 3. CDR1 and CDR2 (germline): DFQATT, SNEGSKA (reference sequence). The chain's CDR3 is CSARKGLASTDTQYF. CDR3 in DNA: TGCAGTGCTAGAAAGGGACTAGCTAGCACAGATACGCAGTATTTT.

This clonotype was detected a few times. The chain combines TRBV20-1 with TRBJ1-4, with D possibly matching TRBD1 (5 bases). This CDR3 has 18 residues. Germline V gene lookup returns CDR1 DFQATT and CDR2 SNEGSKA (reference sequence). V gave up 0 bases and J gave up 6 bases, with 23 bases separating them. The DNA of the CDR3 is TGCAGTGCTAGAGATCAATACAGGAACGAACCTAAGCATGAAAAACTGTTTTTT. This encodes CSARDQYRNEPKHEKLFF.

V and J are TRBV7-2 and TRBJ2-3, with a tentative D call TRBD2 (6 bases). This CDR3 comprises 15 residues. V was cut by 5 bases and J by 0 bases, with 12 bases left in between. Germline V gives CDR1 SGHTA, CDR2 FQGNSA. CDR3 in DNA: TGTGCCAGCAGCCAAGACGGACTAAGCACAGATACGCAGTATTTT. As protein: CASSQDGLSTDTQYF.

The V and J genes are TRBV3-1 and TRBJ2-2; D remains ambiguous. Germline V CDR1 and CDR2: LGHDT, YNNKEL (reference sequence). V shed 3 bases and J shed 9 bases, with 5 bases lying between them. This CDR3 contains 11 residues. Written as DNA, the CDR3 is TGTGCCAGCAGCCATTTGAGGGAGCTGTTTTTT. This encodes CASSHLRELFF.

A few counts support this clonotype. This chain connects TRBV28 to TRBJ2-3; D is unclear. Germline-derived CDR1 and CDR2 are MDHEN and SYDVKM. The length of the CDR3 is 14 residues. The ends were cut back, 4 bases at V and 7 bases at J, with 15 bases in the middle. CDR3 amino acids: CASSSRSSLHTQYF. CDR3 nucleotides: TGTGCCAGCAGTTCTAGGAGCTCCTTGCATACGCAGTATTTT.

This clonotype was counted only a few times. CDR3 residues: CASSLSGFGYNEQFF. CDR3 DNA sequence: TGTGCCAGCAGCCTCTCCGGTTTTGGCTACAATGAGCAGTTCTTC. The chain uses TRBV7-2 and TRBJ2-1; unclear D gene. Per the germline V gene, CDR1 is SGHTA and CDR2 is FQGNSA. There are 15 residues in the CDR3. Trimming removed 5 bases from V and 3 bases from J, with 14 bases in between.

The chain couples TRBV20-1 to TRBJ2-7, with 8 bases that match TRBD1. Trimming took 3 bases from V and 4 from J; bases not matched to a gene: 11. CDR1 DFQATT and CDR2 SNEGSKA come from the germline V gene (reference sequence). The CDR3 contains 15 residues. The CDR3 nucleotides are TGCAGTGCTAGCCCCGGACAGGGTACTTCGTACGAGCAGTACTTC. It translates to CSASPGQGTSYEQYF.

The rearrangement joins TRBV30 to TRBJ2-3; weak D call: TRBD1 (6 bases). V was shortened by 4 bases and J by 1 base, with 9 bases between the two germline ends. There are 13 residues in the CDR3. Per the germline V gene, CDR1 is GTSNPN and CDR2 is SVGIG (reference sequence). This chain's CDR3 is CAWTGQRTDTQYF. CDR3 nucleotide sequence: TGTGCCTGGACAGGACAGCGCACAGATACGCAGTATTTT.

There are many counts of this clonotype. J is TRBJ2-3 and V is TRBV4-2; 7 bases fit TRBD1. This CDR3 has 14 residues. J was trimmed by 6 bases and V by 5 bases; bases with no gene match: 8. Germline values: CDR1 LGHNA, CDR2 YNFKEQ. The CDR3 DNA reads as TGTGCCAGCAGCACGGGACAGAGCCGGGATACGCAGTATTTT. It is translated as CASSTGQSRDTQYF.

CDR3 nucleotides: TGCGCCAGCAGCTTGATGAGACAGGGTCGGCAAGAGACCCAGTACTTC. Its protein product is CASSLMRQGRQETQYF. V is TRBV5-1 and J is TRBJ2-5; 7 bases fit TRBD1. The CDR3 runs 16 residues. Germline values: CDR1 SGHRS, CDR2 YFSETQ. V gave up 1 base and J gave up 2 bases; unmatched junction bases: 8.

Turning to this clonotype: Likely a read error: the CDR3 ends without its conserved phenylalanine or tryptophan. The rearrangement links TRBV6-5 to TRBJ1-2; 9 bases align to TRBD1. The ends lost 0 bases at V and 6 bases at J; junction bases unmatched: 14. Per germline, CDR1 MNHEY and CDR2 SVGAGI. The CDR3 contains 18 residues. CDR3 region: CASSYSLKPEWTGDGYTC. The CDR3 nucleotides are TGTGCCAGCAGTTACTCCCTTAAGCCTGAATGGACAGGGGATGGCTACACCTGC.

V usage is TRBV4-2 and J usage is TRBJ2-7; 7 nucleotides align to TRBD1. The V and J ends lost 0 bases and 4 bases, in that order; junction bases with no gene match: 6. This CDR3 has 15 amino acids. CDR1 and CDR2 from the germline V gene are LGHNA and YNFKEQ. The CDR3 nucleotides are TGTGCCAGCAGCCAAGACCGGGACAGTGGGTACGAGCAGTACTTC. Residues: CASSQDRDSGYEQYF.

This clonotype was seen many times. The chain joins TRBV29-1 to TRBJ2-1; the D gene is possibly TRBD1 (5 bases). CDR3 length equals 11 residues. The V end lost 3 bases, the J end lost 9 bases, and 9 bases lay between the germline ends. The germline V gene encodes CDR1 SQVTM and CDR2 ANQGSEA. The chain's CDR3 is CSVDIGAEQFF. DNA of the CDR3: TGCAGCGTTGATATAGGGGCTGAGCAGTTCTTC.

This sequence joins TRBV11-2 and TRBJ2-5; D remains ambiguous. The V gene lost 5 bases and the J gene lost 2 bases, with 9 bases spanning the gap. Germline loops: CDR1 SGHAT, CDR2 FQNNGV. The CDR3 loop spans 13 amino acids. The DNA for the CDR3 is TGTGCCAGCAGCGGTACAATACAAGAGACCCAGTACTTC. Its translation: CASSGTIQETQYF.

This chain links TRBV28 with TRBJ2-7, with 7 bases identical to TRBD1. The CDR3 consists of 14 residues. V trimming: 0 bases; J trimming: 3 bases; junction bases outside the gene matches: 2. Germline V lookup: CDR1 MDHEN, CDR2 SYDVKM. CDR3 in amino acids: CASSLWTGNYEQYF. The DNA for the CDR3 is TGTGCCAGCAGTTTATGGACAGGGAACTACGAGCAGTACTTC. The entire variable domain, with the rest obtained from reference TRBV28 and TRBJ2-7, is as follows: DVKVTQSSRYLVKRTGEKVFLECVQDMDHENMFWYRQDPGLGLRLIYFSYDVKMKEKGDIPEGYSVSREKKERFSLILESASTNQTSMYLCASSLWTGNYEQYFGPGTRLTVT.

This clonotype was detected only once. J is TRBJ2-5 and V is TRBV15, with D tentatively TRBD1 or TRBD2 (5 bases each). CDR1 LNHNV and CDR2 YYDKDF come from the germline V gene (reference sequence). The length of the CDR3 is 15 residues. Between the trimmed V and J ends, which lost 0 bases and 5 bases, there was a span of 13 bases. CDR3 in amino acids: CATSRDWGYGETQYF. In DNA form, the CDR3 reads TGTGCCACCAGCAGAGATTGGGGGTACGGGGAGACCCAGTACTTC.

The rearrangement links TRBV5-1 to TRBJ2-2; 10 bases line up with TRBD1. CDR3 length: 16 residues. Trimming removed 1 base from V and 3 bases from J; junction bases left unmatched: 3. Germline CDR1 is SGHRS and CDR2 is YFSETQ. This CDR3 reads CASSLLTGGDTGELFF. CDR3 bases: TGCGCCAGCAGCTTGCTGACAGGGGGCGACACCGGGGAGCTGTTTTTT. The variable domain in full, with the rest retrieved from reference TRBV5-1 and TRBJ2-2, is KAGVTQTPRYLIKTRGQQVTLSCSPISGHRSVSWYQQTPGQGLQFLFEYFSETQRNKGNFPGRFSGRQFSNSRSEMNVSTLELGDSALYLCASSLLTGGDTGELFFGEGSRLTVL.